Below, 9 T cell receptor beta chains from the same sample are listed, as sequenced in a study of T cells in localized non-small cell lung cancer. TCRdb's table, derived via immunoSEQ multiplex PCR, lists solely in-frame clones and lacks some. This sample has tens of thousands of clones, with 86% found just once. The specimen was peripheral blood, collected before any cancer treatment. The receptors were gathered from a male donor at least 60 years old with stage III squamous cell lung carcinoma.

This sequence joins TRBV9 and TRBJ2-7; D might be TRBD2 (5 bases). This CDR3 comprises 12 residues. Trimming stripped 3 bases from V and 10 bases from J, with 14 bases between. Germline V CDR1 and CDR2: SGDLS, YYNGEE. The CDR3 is CASSGRTSIQYF. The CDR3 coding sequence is TGTGCCAGCAGCGGGAGGACTTCCATCCAGTACTTC.

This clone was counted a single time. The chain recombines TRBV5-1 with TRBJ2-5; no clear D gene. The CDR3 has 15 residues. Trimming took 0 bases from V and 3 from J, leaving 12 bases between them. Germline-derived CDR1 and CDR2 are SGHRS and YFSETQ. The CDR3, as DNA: TGCGCCAGCAGCTTGGGGGTGACCCGAAAAGAGACCCAGTACTTC. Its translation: CASSLGVTRKETQYF.

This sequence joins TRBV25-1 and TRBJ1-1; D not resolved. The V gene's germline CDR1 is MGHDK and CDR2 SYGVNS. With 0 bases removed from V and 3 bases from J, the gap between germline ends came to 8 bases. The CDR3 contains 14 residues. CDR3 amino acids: CASSEYSLDTEAFF. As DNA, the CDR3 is TGTGCCAGCAGTGAATATAGTCTCGACACTGAAGCTTTCTTT.

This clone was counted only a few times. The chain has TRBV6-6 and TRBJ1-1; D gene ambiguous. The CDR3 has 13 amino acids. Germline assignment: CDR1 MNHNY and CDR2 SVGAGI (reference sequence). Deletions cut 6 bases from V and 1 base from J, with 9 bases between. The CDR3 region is CASRARRNTEAFF. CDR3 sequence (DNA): TGTGCCAGCAGGGCCAGGCGGAACACTGAAGCTTTCTTT.

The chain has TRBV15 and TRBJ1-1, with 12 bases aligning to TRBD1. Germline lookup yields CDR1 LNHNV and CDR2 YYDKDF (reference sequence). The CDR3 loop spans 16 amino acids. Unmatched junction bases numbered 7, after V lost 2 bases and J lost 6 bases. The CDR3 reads CATSRRLGTGGAEAFF. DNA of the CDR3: TGTGCCACCAGCAGACGCCTTGGGACAGGGGGCGCTGAAGCTTTCTTT.

In DNA form, the CDR3 reads TGTGCCAGCAGGGAGGGACGGAAGAGCTCCTACGAGCAGTACTTC. Its translation: CASREGRKSSYEQYF. The chain combines TRBV6-5 with TRBJ2-7; D perhaps matches TRBD2 (6 bases). CDR1 is MNHEY and CDR2 is SVGAGI in the germline V gene. The CDR3 is 15 residues long. Deletions cut 6 bases from V and 0 bases from J, with 15 bases between.

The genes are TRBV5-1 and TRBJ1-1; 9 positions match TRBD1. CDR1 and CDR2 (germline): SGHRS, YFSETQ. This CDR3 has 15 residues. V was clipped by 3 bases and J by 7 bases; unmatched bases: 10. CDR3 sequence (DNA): TGCGCCAGCAGCTCCCAACAGGGGGCAAAGGGTGAAGCTTTCTTT. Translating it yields CASSSQQGAKGEAFF.

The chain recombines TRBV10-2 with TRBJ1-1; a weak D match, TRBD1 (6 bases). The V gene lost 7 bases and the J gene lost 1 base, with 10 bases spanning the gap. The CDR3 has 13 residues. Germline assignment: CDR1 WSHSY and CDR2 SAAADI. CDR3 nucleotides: TGCGCCAGCAAAGGGGGTCCGAACACTGAAGCTTTCTTT. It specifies CASKGGPNTEAFF.

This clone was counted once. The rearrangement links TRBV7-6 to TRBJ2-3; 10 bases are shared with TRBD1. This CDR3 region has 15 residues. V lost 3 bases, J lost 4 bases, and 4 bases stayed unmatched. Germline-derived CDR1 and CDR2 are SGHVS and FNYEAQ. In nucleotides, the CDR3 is TGTGCCAGCAGCTTCGGGACAGGGGCAGCAGATACGCAGTATTTT. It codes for CASSFGTGAADTQYF. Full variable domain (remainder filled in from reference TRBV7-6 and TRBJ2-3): GAGVSQSPRYKVTKRGQDVALRCDPISGHVSLYWYRQALGQGPEFLTYFNYEAQQDKSGLPNDRFSAERPEGSISTLTIQRTEQRDSAMYRCASSFGTGAADTQYFGPGTRLTVL.